This TCR beta chain was identified during a study of shared clonotypes between healthy human individuals. Whole-study results and caveats: Non-shared clonotypes showed lower generation probabilities than clonotypes common to all four donors. The low donor count limited represented genetic and exposure-history diversity.

Terminally differentiated effector memory CD45RA+ cells were excluded by CCR7 positive selection of CD45RO-negative cells. All the donors were Caucasian adults who lived in Nashville, Tennessee. The CDR3 length is 12 residues. The germline V gene has CDR1 MNHNY and CDR2 SVGAGI (reference sequence). The V gene lost 7 bases and the J gene lost 7 bases, with 13 bases spanning the gap. Points on this clone: Its target is unknown.

Generated by immunoSEQ multiplex PCR, the TCRdb table keeps only in-frame clones and is missing some. The sample lists 660,000 or so clones, roughly 96% seen once, with about 0.12% in the top ten. V is TRBV6-6 and J is TRBJ1-1, with D possibly TRBD1 on 5 matching bases. Sequenced input: naive CD8+ T cells sorted from blood. The receptor's source is a woman younger than 45 in good health. This chain's CDR3 is CASNGAGIEAFF. Here the CDR3 DNA reads TGTGCCAGCAACGGAGCAGGGATTGAAGCTTTCTTT.